The 25 T cell receptor beta chains listed next were all sequenced from one sample in a study of T cell repertoires in cytomegalovirus infection. The antigens these receptors bind are not known. TCRdb reanalysed the reads using MiXCR and keeps one entry per CDR3 protein. The table has fewer than 130,000 distinct CDR3 sequences, around 40% seen once. The sample here was CD8+ T cells from cultured PBMCs, taken from culture after CMV antigen stimulation. These receptors all come from a human donor in good health (CMV status not recorded). Some clones in this sample may be carry-over from other donors' samples.

This clonotype was seen many times. CDR3 amino acids: CASSSLPQGVVTKNIQYF. Written as DNA, the CDR3 is TGTGCCAGCAGCTCACTACCCCAGGGGGTTGTGACCAAAAACATTCAGTACTTC. This chain links TRBV7-8 with TRBJ2-4; 7 nucleotides align to TRBD1. The trim removed 4 bases at V and 2 bases at J, leaving 14 bases unmatched. There are 18 residues in the CDR3. Germline V gene lookup returns CDR1 SGHVS and CDR2 FQNEAQ.

For this clonotype: Relative to the germline gene, one junction end is altered; a read error may explain this. The rearrangement links TRBV7-6 to TRBJ1-1; 7 bases agree with TRBD1. CDR1 is SGHVS, CDR2 FNYEAQ, per germline. This CDR3 is 16 amino acids long. CDR3: CVSRNRDSQLNTEAFF. CDR3 nucleotides: TGTGTCAGCCGCAACCGGGACAGCCAGTTGAACACTGAAGCTTTCTTT.

The rearrangement uses TRBV4-1 and TRBJ1-1; D not resolved. With 1 base removed from V and 0 bases from J, the gap between germline ends came to 9 bases. The CDR3 runs 15 residues. CDR1 MGHRA and CDR2 YSYEKL come from the germline V gene. Here the CDR3 DNA reads TGCGCCAGCAGCCAAGTTGAAGATATGAACACTGAAGCTTTCTTT. Protein product: CASSQVEDMNTEAFF.

CDR3 DNA: TGTGCCAGCAGCTTGAGTGGGGGGGGGCTGGGAGAGACCCAGTACTTC. Its translation: CASSLSGGGLGETQYF. The V and J genes are TRBV7-2 and TRBJ2-5; possible D gene TRBD2, 7 bases. The CDR3 runs to 16 residues. Germline CDR1 reads SGHTA; CDR2 reads FQGNSA. Trimming left V 3 bases short and J 4 bases short, with 18 bases between.

This clonotype was seen only a few times. V gene TRBV12-3 or TRBV12-4 combines with J gene TRBJ1-6; tentatively, D is TRBD1 (5 bases). The CDR3 is 14 residues long. V lost 0 bases to trimming and J lost 9 bases, with 9 bases between them. The CDR3 reads CASSLAGTGSPLHF. The CDR3 bases are TGTGCCAGCAGTTTAGCAGGGACGGGTTCACCCCTCCACTTT.

This clonotype occurred many times. V usage is TRBV12-3 or TRBV12-4 and J usage is TRBJ2-1; TRBD2 matches 7 bases. The CDR3 length is 13 residues. V was clipped by 5 bases and J by 6 bases; unmatched bases: 4. The CDR3 protein is CASSLGGINEQFF. DNA for the CDR3: TGTGCCAGCAGTCTGGGAGGGATCAATGAGCAGTTCTTC.

This clonotype was picked up one time. This may arise from a read error, as a much more abundant clone is one base away. This chain connects TRBV25-1 to TRBJ1-2; TRBD1 might be the D (6 bases). V was clipped by 3 bases and J by 4 bases, with 6 bases between them. Per the germline V gene, CDR1 is MGHDK and CDR2 is SYGVNS. The CDR3 covers 12 residues. In DNA form, the CDR3 reads TGTGCCAGCAGTGAGGACAGCTATGGCTACACCTTC. It specifies CASSEDSYGYTF.

This rearrangement joins TRBV4-1 to TRBJ1-4; no firm D call. CDR3 length: 13 amino acids. The germline CDR1 and CDR2 sequences are MGHRA and YSYEKL. V was pared by 1 base and J by 3 bases, with 3 bases between. The CDR3 sequence is CASSQGANEKLFF. CDR3 nucleotide sequence: TGCGCCAGCAGCCAAGGCGCTAATGAAAAACTGTTTTTT.

This clonotype was seen a few times. The rearrangement uses TRBV27 and TRBJ2-1; 13 bases agree with TRBD2. The germline gives CDR1 MNHEY, CDR2 SMNVEV (reference sequence). This CDR3 comprises 17 residues. V was clipped by 4 bases and J by 10 bases; unmatched bases: 13. The CDR3 protein is CASSSIGLAGAQVEQFF. The CDR3 coding sequence is TGTGCCAGCAGTTCCATCGGACTAGCGGGGGCACAAGTGGAGCAGTTCTTC.

The V call is TRBV5-4, the J call TRBJ2-3; 7 nucleotides match TRBD2. Germline CDR1 reads SGHNT; CDR2 reads YYREEE (reference sequence). This CDR3 contains 14 residues. The trim removed 1 base at V and 5 bases at J, leaving 4 bases unmatched. The CDR3 sequence: CASSLSGGIDTQYF. The DNA of the CDR3 is TGTGCCAGCAGCTTGTCCGGGGGGATAGATACGCAGTATTTT. Supplemented by reference TRBV5-4 and TRBJ2-3, the full variable domain reads ETGVTQSPTHLIKTRGQQVTLRCSSQSGHNTVSWYQQALGQGPQFIFQYYREEENGRGNFPPRFSGLQFPNYSSELNVNALELDDSALYLCASSLSGGIDTQYFGPGTRLTVL.

The chain is built from TRBV7-2 and TRBJ2-5; 7 bases line up with TRBD1. In germline, CDR1 is SGHTA, CDR2 FQGNSA. CDR3 length: 13 amino acids. The V segment lost 4 bases and the J segment 5 bases; nucleotides outside the gene matches: 4. CDR3 protein: CASSSVQGETQYF. CDR3 bases: TGTGCCAGCAGCTCAGTACAGGGGGAGACCCAGTACTTC.

This clonotype was counted many times. The chain carries TRBV4-1 and TRBJ2-7; D ambiguous. Germline CDR1 MGHRA, CDR2 YSYEKL. The V and J ends lost 1 base and 0 bases respectively, with 7 bases between them. CDR3 length equals 14 residues. DNA for the CDR3: TGCGCCAGCAGCCAAGTTCTGAGCTCCTACGAGCAGTACTTC. This codes for CASSQVLSSYEQYF.

This clonotype has ten or more counts. V gene TRBV11-2 combines with J gene TRBJ2-3, with D tentatively TRBD2 (6 bases). Germline V gene data show CDR1 as SGHAT and CDR2 as FQNNGV. Between the trimmed V and J ends, which lost 5 bases and 5 bases, there was a span of 17 bases. The CDR3 runs 15 residues. In DNA, the CDR3 is TGTGCCAGCAGCCGCTACGGGGGTTTAGAAGATACGCAGTATTTT. Translation gives CASSRYGGLEDTQYF.

Concerning this clonotype: Just one base apart from a much larger clone, this may be a read error. This chain joins TRBV5-6 and TRBJ1-1; D is unresolved. V lost 0 bases to trimming and J lost 7 bases, with 13 bases between them. CDR1 and CDR2 from the germline V gene are SGHDT and YYEEEE. The CDR3 contains 14 residues. The CDR3 reads CASSLVAWQDEAFF. CDR3 sequence (DNA): TGTGCCAGCAGCTTGGTGGCCTGGCAGGATGAAGCTTTCTTT.

The chain carries TRBV7-8 and TRBJ2-1; the D gene is possibly TRBD1 (6 bases). Germline CDR1 reads SGHVS; CDR2 reads FQNEAQ. V was cut by 5 bases and J by 5 bases, with 13 bases left in between. The CDR3 length is 14 residues. The CDR3 nucleotides are TGTGCCAGCAGCGGGCGGACAGCTAACAATGAGCAGTTCTTC. Encoded protein: CASSGRTANNEQFF.

The rearrangement joins TRBV6-1 to TRBJ1-1; D is unresolved. The CDR3 consists of 15 residues. Trimming pared 1 base from V and 3 bases from J, leaving 12 bases between. From germline, CDR1 is MNHNS and CDR2 SASEGT. CDR3: CASSEGPSRDTEAFF. The CDR3 nucleotides read TGTGCCAGCAGTGAAGGTCCGTCCCGGGACACTGAAGCTTTCTTT.

The DNA for the CDR3 is TGTGCCAGCAGTGACAACTTTCCGGGACAGGGTCAGCCCCAGCATTTT. Its protein is CASSDNFPGQGQPQHF. The gene calls are TRBV2 and TRBJ1-5; 9 bases are a match to TRBD1. Trimming removed 3 bases from V and 6 bases from J; junction bases left unmatched: 9. The length of the CDR3 is 16 residues. From germline, CDR1 is SNHLY and CDR2 FYNNEI.

Ten or more counts support this clonotype. V gene TRBV14 combines with J gene TRBJ2-5; 10 nucleotides match TRBD1. Germline CDR1 and CDR2: SGHDN and FVKESK. CDR3 size: 16 residues. After removal of 3 bases from V and 5 bases from J, the junction contained 9 bases not matched to a gene. CDR3: CASSHVGTGVIETQYF. The CDR3 DNA sequence: TGTGCCAGCAGCCATGTAGGGACAGGGGTGATTGAGACCCAGTACTTC.

The rearrangement links TRBV27 to TRBJ2-1; 8 positions agree with TRBD2. Trimming cost V 4 bases and J 6 bases; bases outside gene matches: 8. This CDR3 spans 15 amino acids. The germline V gene encodes CDR1 MNHEY and CDR2 SMNVEV (reference sequence). CDR3 nucleotides: TGTGCCAGCAGTTCACCGGGACTAGGGACCAATGAGCAGTTCTTC. Translation: CASSSPGLGTNEQFF.

The V call is TRBV7-9, the J call TRBJ2-7; the match to TRBD2 covers 7 bases. V shed 5 bases and J 4 bases; nucleotides not matched to a gene: 8. CDR3 length equals 14 residues. Germline V gene lookup returns CDR1 SEHNR and CDR2 FQNEAQ (reference sequence). The CDR3 is CASSRGGTAYEQYF. CDR3 nucleotides: TGTGCCAGCAGCCGGGGAGGGACGGCATACGAGCAGTACTTC.

The count of this clonotype is one. The V call is TRBV19, the J call TRBJ2-3, with 9 bases that match TRBD1. This CDR3 region has 14 residues. V was clipped by 5 bases and J by 6 bases; unmatched bases: 6. Germline V gene data show CDR1 as LNHDA and CDR2 as SQIVND (reference sequence). This CDR3 reads CASSPGTGWDTQYF. The CDR3 nucleotides read TGTGCCAGTAGTCCCGGGACAGGGTGGGATACGCAGTATTTT.

This clonotype was counted a few times. This chain uses TRBV7-6 with TRBJ1-3; D remains unclear. Germline CDR1 and CDR2: SGHVS and FNYEAQ. V dropped 4 bases and J dropped 0 bases, with 10 bases sitting between them. This CDR3 spans 15 amino acids. CDR3 sequence: CASSSSLTSGNTIYF. CDR3 coding DNA: TGTGCCAGCAGCTCCAGTCTAACCTCTGGAAACACCATATATTTT.

This clonotype was detected many times. The genes are TRBV4-1 and TRBJ2-1; TRBD1 or TRBD2 may be the D gene (5 bases each). Germline values: CDR1 MGHRA, CDR2 YSYEKL. The CDR3 contains 15 residues. Trimming removed 0 bases at V and 7 bases at J, with 13 bases between. CDR3 sequence reads: CASSQDLSWGNEQFF. The CDR3, as DNA: TGCGCCAGCAGCCAAGATCTTTCTTGGGGGAATGAGCAGTTCTTC.

This clonotype has only a few counts. The chain is built from TRBV7-6 and TRBJ2-1; 8 bases map to TRBD2. The length of the CDR3 is 18 residues. Trimming at V came to 1 base and at J to 4 bases, leaving 12 bases not matched to a gene. CDR1 is SGHVS and CDR2 is FNYEAQ in the germline V gene. The CDR3 loop reads CASSLGGLVSGGYNEQFF. The CDR3 DNA reads TGTGCCAGCAGCTTAGGCGGGCTGGTGTCGGGGGGGTACAATGAGCAGTTCTTC.

This clonotype is a singleton in its sample. The rearrangement uses TRBV28 and TRBJ2-7; D might be TRBD1 (5 bases). CDR1 is MDHEN and CDR2 is SYDVKM in the germline V gene. Deletions cut 3 bases from V and 2 bases from J, with 8 bases between. The CDR3 length is 13 residues. The CDR3 sequence is CASSFRTTYEQYF. CDR3 in DNA: TGTGCCAGCAGTTTTAGGACAACCTACGAGCAGTACTTC.